The 14 T cell receptor beta chains below all came from one sample that was sequenced in a study of molecular identifiers for immune sequencing clone quantification. TCRdb independently ran MiXCR on the PCR reads; one entry per CDR3 protein. The table lists 300,000 to 350,000 distinct CDR3 sequences, about 21% of them singletons, with roughly 0.86% in the top ten. Sequences were obtained from naive CD8+ T cells from blood, with Jurkat cell RNA spiked in. Described subset: FACS-sorted CD8+CD4-CCR7+CD45RA+ naive T cells. The receptors derive from a human donor in good health. Some libraries in this study had Jurkat cell RNA spiked in.

This clonotype has a handful of counts. The chain employs TRBV5-3 and TRBJ2-5, with a tentative D call TRBD2 (6 bases). TRBV5-3 is noted as an ORF with a role that remains uncertain. The CDR3 sequence is 16 residues long. Trimming cost V 1 base and J 2 bases, with 15 bases left between them. In DNA, the CDR3 is TGTGCCAGAAGCTTGACGTACAGGACTACACAAGAGACCCAGTACTTC. Translating it yields CARSLTYRTTQETQYF.

The CDR3 reads CASSYSVWHTEAFF. The CDR3 region has the DNA TGTGCCAGCAGTTACTCTGTGTGGCATACTGAAGCTTTCTTT. The chain links TRBV6-2 or TRBV6-3 to TRBJ1-1, with D hard to call. This CDR3 comprises 14 residues. Germline CDR1 reads MNHEY; CDR2 reads SVGEGT. V lost 0 bases, J lost 5 bases, and 10 bases lay in between.

This clonotype has a count of ten or more. V is TRBV29-1 and J is TRBJ1-1; D uncertain. The CDR3 is 13 residues long. From germline, CDR1 is SQVTM and CDR2 ANQGSEA. The ends were cut back, 7 bases at V and 4 bases at J, with 16 bases in the middle. The CDR3 protein is CSALDSAGTEAFF. Here the CDR3 DNA reads TGCAGCGCCTTAGACTCAGCGGGCACTGAAGCTTTCTTT.

V gene TRBV3-1 combines with J gene TRBJ2-1; D is unclear. Germline CDR1 is LGHDT and CDR2 is YNNKEL (reference sequence). V was pared by 4 bases and J by 5 bases, with 12 bases between. CDR3 length: 14 residues. CDR3 region: CASSPLHTNNEQFF. The CDR3 bases are TGTGCCAGCAGCCCCCTCCACACGAACAATGAGCAGTTCTTC.

As for this clonotype: This clone may be a read error of a much larger clone one base away. V is TRBV6-5 and J is TRBJ1-1, with a tentative D call TRBD1 (5 bases). CDR1 and CDR2 from the germline V gene are MNHEY and SVGAGI. The CDR3 length is 16 residues. The CDR3 DNA reads as TGTGCCAGCAGTTACTACGGCGGGGGGGGGTTCACTGGAGCTTTCTTT. Translation: CASSYYGGGGFTGAFF.

Notes on this clonotype: Possible read error: a much larger clone is one base away. The rearrangement links TRBV5-1 to TRBJ2-7; 7 bases are a match to TRBD1. Germline V CDR1 and CDR2: SGHRS, YFSETQ. The CDR3 runs to 15 residues. The V and J ends lost 6 bases and 1 base, in that order; junction bases with no gene match: 10. CDR3 sequence reads: CASTWGTAISYEQYF. As DNA, the CDR3 is TGCGCCAGCACCTGGGGGACAGCTATATCCTACGAGCAGTACTTC.

This clonotype has ten or more counts. The rearrangement joins TRBV28 to TRBJ2-7; no reliable D call. This CDR3 spans 15 amino acids. Germline lookup yields CDR1 MDHEN and CDR2 SYDVKM. The V and J ends lost 5 bases and 2 bases respectively, with 16 bases between them. The CDR3 sequence is CASSPTRMSTYEQYF. CDR3 DNA: TGTGCCAGCAGTCCAACACGGATGAGTACCTACGAGCAGTACTTC. The entire variable domain, with the rest obtained from reference TRBV28 and TRBJ2-7, is as follows: DVKVTQSSRYLVKRTGEKVFLECVQDMDHENMFWYRQDPGLGLRLIYFSYDVKMKEKGDIPEGYSVSREKKERFSLILESASTNQTSMYLCASSPTRMSTYEQYFGPGTRLTVT.

The chain is built from TRBV20-1 and TRBJ2-7, with 7 bases identical to TRBD1. V lost 4 bases, J lost 0 bases, and 9 bases stayed unmatched. Germline CDR1 DFQATT, CDR2 SNEGSKA (reference sequence). The CDR3 consists of 15 residues. CDR3 bases: TGCAGTGCTAACCAAGTCGGGACAGTCTCCTACGAGCAGTACTTC. Translating it yields CSANQVGTVSYEQYF.

This clonotype was recorded at least ten times. This chain uses TRBV27 with TRBJ1-5; 9 nucleotides align to TRBD1. The length of the CDR3 is 14 residues. Germline assignment: CDR1 MNHEY and CDR2 SMNVEV (reference sequence). The J segment lost 2 bases and the V segment lost 9 bases, leaving 5 bases of the junction unmatched. The CDR3 DNA reads TGTGCCAGGCCAACAGGGGGCTGCAATCAGCCCCAGCATTTT. Its translation: CARPTGGCNQPQHF.

This clonotype was seen ten or more times. The rearrangement uses TRBV7-2 and TRBJ1-1; D unresolved. Germline values: CDR1 SGHTA, CDR2 FQGNSA. Trimming cost V 2 bases and J 5 bases, with 6 bases left between them. CDR3 size: 12 residues. The CDR3 loop reads CASSLWRTEAFF. The CDR3 DNA sequence: TGTGCCAGCAGCTTATGGAGGACTGAAGCTTTCTTT.

Of note for this clonotype: The conserved phenylalanine or tryptophan normally closing the CDR3 is absent here, so this likely arose from a read error. V is TRBV19 and J is TRBJ1-1, with TRBD1 as a possible D gene (6 bases). The CDR3 loop spans 12 amino acids. Trimming cost V 10 bases and J 4 bases, with 13 bases left between them. Germline loops: CDR1 LNHDA, CDR2 SQIVND (reference sequence). The CDR3 loop reads CATREGVTEAFL. DNA for the CDR3: TGTGCCACCCGGGAGGGGGTCACTGAAGCTTTCCTT.

Of note for this clonotype: Being one base from a much bigger clone, this may be a read error. The chain links TRBV12-3 or TRBV12-4 to TRBJ2-2; 10 bases are shared with TRBD2. The J segment lost 3 bases and the V segment lost 4 bases, leaving 8 bases of the junction unmatched. The CDR3 contains 17 residues. CDR3 bases: TGTGCCAGCAGTTCCCTAGCGGGGGCCGCGGACACCGGGGAGCTGTTTTTT. Translating gives CASSSLAGAADTGELFF.

With respect to this clonotype: A much bigger clone sits one base away, suggesting this may be a read error. This CDR3 is CASSSPTLGTVLTYKQYF. CDR3 nucleotide sequence: TGTGCCAGCAGCTCCCCCACTTTAGGGACAGTGCTAACCTACAAGCAGTACTTC. The gene calls are TRBV11-2 and TRBJ2-7, with 7 nucleotides matching TRBD1. In germline, CDR1 is SGHAT, CDR2 FQNNGV. This CDR3 is built from 18 residues.

This clonotype was observed many times. V is TRBV20-1 and J is TRBJ2-3; the D is unclear. The CDR3 is made up of 12 amino acids. The germline gives CDR1 DFQATT, CDR2 SNEGSKA (reference sequence). Trimming removed 3 bases at V and 3 bases at J, with 7 bases between. CDR3 sequence reads: CSARQETDTQYF. For the CDR3, the DNA is TGCAGTGCTAGGCAGGAGACAGATACGCAGTATTTT.